The present entry profiles one T cell receptor beta chain with its context. Its antigen is not known. The CDR3 is made up of 15 amino acids. The V gene end was trimmed by 2 bases and the J gene end by 1 base; junction bases not matched to a gene: 1. Germline loops: CDR1 LGHDT, CDR2 YNNKEL (reference sequence). These data come from a study of post-analysis software for immune sequencing data. Study summary: Secondary progressive, relapsing-remitting and progressive-relapsing multiple sclerosis were among the included disease courses. Findings and limits, study-wide: Under the F measure, samples that were prepared in one batch clustered strongly together. Included in a set of four or five TRBV segments more frequent in patients than controls were TRBV5-6, TRBV5-1 and TRBV20-1. Significantly decreased normalized Chao1 diversity was recorded for multiple sclerosis patients relative to controls.

Unique molecular identifiers tagged the TCR beta cDNA libraries. The source material, 1 to 10 million T cells, gave rise to about 490,000 cDNA molecules. TCRdb reprocessed the PCR reads via MiXCR and lists one record per CDR3 protein. The table records 380,000 or so distinct CDR3 sequences, less than 35% of them present only once. This sequence joins TRBV3-1 and TRBJ2-3, with 9 bases lining up with TRBD2. The sequenced sample consisted of blood. The sequence was collected from a girl aged 5 to 17 with multiple sclerosis. CDR3 nucleotide sequence: TGTGCCAGCAGCCAAATAGCGGGGGGCACAGATACGCAGTATTTT. It codes for CASSQIAGGTDTQYF.